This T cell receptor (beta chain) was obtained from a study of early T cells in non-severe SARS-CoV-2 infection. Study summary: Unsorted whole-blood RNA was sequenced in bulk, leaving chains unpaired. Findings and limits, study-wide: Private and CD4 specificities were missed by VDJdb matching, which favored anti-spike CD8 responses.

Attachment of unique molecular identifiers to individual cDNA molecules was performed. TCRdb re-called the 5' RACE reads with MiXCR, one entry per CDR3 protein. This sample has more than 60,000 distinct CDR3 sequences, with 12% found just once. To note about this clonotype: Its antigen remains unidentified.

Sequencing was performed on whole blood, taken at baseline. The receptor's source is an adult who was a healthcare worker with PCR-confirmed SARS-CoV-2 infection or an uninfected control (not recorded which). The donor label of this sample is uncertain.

CDR3 DNA: TGTGCCAGCGTATGGGGGGATGAGCAGTTCTTC. Protein sequence: CASVWGDEQFF. The rearrangement links TRBV6-5 to TRBJ2-1; maybe TRBD2 (6 bases). Between the trimmed V and J ends, which lost 8 bases and 8 bases, there was a span of 10 bases. Germline CDR1 is MNHEY and CDR2 is SVGAGI. The CDR3 sequence is 11 residues long.